This TCR beta chain was recorded in a study of blood T cell repertoires in COVID-19. Study-wide background: Sample material is recorded as cDNA or gDNA derived from T cells, B-cell-depleted T cells, or PBMCs.

Per the authors' pipeline: It was from reference gene primer amplification that nucleated cell counts were estimated. Repertoires were generated with immunoSEQ multiplex PCR, while TCRdb's copy carries only in-frame clones and drops some. V and J calls and clone size are copied from that table; D and trimming were computed from the DNA. The sample lists more than 95,000 clones; about 80% were seen once. Per germline, CDR1 MNHNY and CDR2 SVGAGI (reference sequence). The CDR3 runs to 13 residues. V lost 5 bases to trimming and J lost 5 bases; unmatched junction nucleotides: 3. Sequenced material: peripheral blood. This TCR was sampled from a woman aged 80 or over with active or convalescent COVID-19. The chain recombines TRBV6-6 with TRBJ2-3; the match to TRBD2 covers 8 bases. Here the CDR3 reads CASSAGGRDTQYF. CDR3 nucleotides: TGTGCCAGCAGTGCGGGAGGACGAGATACGCAGTATTTT.